Presented here are 13 T cell receptor beta chains from one specimen sequenced in a study of OX40 agonist ivuxolimab in advanced cancers. Library preparation used the immunoSEQ multiplex PCR assay. Imported from immuneACCESS, the table was reduced by TCRdb to in-frame sequences with V and J called. These copies leave out some clones; in studies compared against another copy, an unresolved V gene accounts for under half, and the cause of the remainder is not known. Present in this sample are some 77,000 clones, approximately 85% of which were seen just once. The ten largest account for approximately 5.1% of the sample. The sample consisted of CD4+ or CD8+ T cells sorted from blood, taken in a trial of the OX40 agonist ivuxolimab. These receptors were collected from an adult with an advanced solid tumor such as melanoma, head and neck, liver or kidney cancer.

This chain connects TRBV7-9 to TRBJ2-7; possibly TRBD1 for D (5 bases). V was pared by 0 bases and J by 5 bases, with 8 bases between. This CDR3 is built from 13 residues. Germline CDR1 and CDR2: SEHNR and FQNEAQ (reference sequence). DNA of the CDR3: TGTGCCAGCAGCTTAGCTGGCAGGGACGAGCAGTACTTC. Encoded protein: CASSLAGRDEQYF.

The chain employs TRBV7-9 and TRBJ1-4, with no clear D. Germline values: CDR1 SEHNR, CDR2 FQNEAQ (reference sequence). The V end lost 5 bases, the J end lost 8 bases, and 9 bases lay between the germline ends. This CDR3 has 12 amino acids. This CDR3 reads CASSLPEEKLFF. CDR3 sequence (DNA): TGTGCCAGCAGCCTCCCAGAGGAAAAACTGTTTTTT.

The genes are TRBV10-3 and TRBJ1-2; the D gene is possibly TRBD1 (6 bases). Germline CDR1 and CDR2: ENHRY and SYGVKD. V lost 3 bases to trimming and J lost 4 bases, with 18 bases between them. The CDR3 runs 16 residues. The CDR3 region is CAISDSVDRKGYGYTF. Written as DNA, the CDR3 is TGTGCCATCAGTGACAGTGTCGACAGGAAGGGCTATGGCTACACCTTC.

V usage is TRBV7-6 and J usage is TRBJ1-2, with TRBD1 matching 10 bases. The germline gives CDR1 SGHVS, CDR2 FNYEAQ. This CDR3 region has 15 residues. V trimming: 0 bases; J trimming: 6 bases; junction bases outside the gene matches: 4. The CDR3 DNA sequence: TGTGCCAGCAGCTTAGCGACAGGGGGCGGTGATGGCTACACCTTC. Translating it yields CASSLATGGGDGYTF.

The J gene is TRBJ2-1, the V gene TRBV7-9; D might be TRBD2 (6 bases). Germline lookup yields CDR1 SEHNR and CDR2 FQNEAQ (reference sequence). The CDR3 sequence is 16 residues long. Trimming took 4 bases from V and 8 from J, leaving 21 bases between them. The CDR3 here is CASSSRGTGVNDEQFF. In DNA, the CDR3 is TGTGCCAGCAGCTCCCGCGGGACTGGGGTTAACGATGAGCAGTTCTTC.

This chain connects TRBV6-4 to TRBJ1-1; D gene uncertain. V was clipped by 4 bases and J by 1 base, with 10 bases between them. The CDR3 spans 14 residues. Germline-derived CDR1 and CDR2 are MRHNA and SNTAGT. The CDR3 protein is CASSAFPGNTEAFF. CDR3 sequence (DNA): TGTGCCAGCAGTGCTTTCCCAGGGAACACTGAAGCTTTCTTT.

The chain carries TRBV12-5 and TRBJ2-1; 14 nucleotides agree with TRBD2. V lost 2 bases, J lost 7 bases, and 4 bases stayed unmatched. Germline V lookup: CDR1 LGHNT, CDR2 FRNRAP. This CDR3 region has 16 residues. The CDR3 DNA follows: TGTGCTAGTGGTTTGCCGGGACTAGCGGGAGAGAATGAGCAGTTCTTC. This translates into CASGLPGLAGENEQFF.

This clone was recorded only once. The CDR3 nucleotides read TGTGCCAGCAGCGTAGTTACAGGGGGCGAGCAGTACTTC. Translated, it gives CASSVVTGGEQYF. The V call is TRBV9, the J call TRBJ2-7; 8 bases agree with TRBD1. This CDR3 region has 13 residues. Germline-derived CDR1 and CDR2 are SGDLS and YYNGEE. The V segment lost 0 bases and the J segment 6 bases; nucleotides outside the gene matches: 2.

The rearrangement uses TRBV9 and TRBJ1-1; no reliable D call. V was pared by 4 bases and J by 3 bases, with 7 bases between. The CDR3 is made up of 12 amino acids. Germline-derived CDR1 and CDR2 are SGDLS and YYNGEE. The CDR3 here is CASSFGDTEAFF. The CDR3 DNA reads TGTGCCAGCAGCTTCGGAGACACTGAAGCTTTCTTT.

Regarding this clone: This same CDR3 is encoded by further DNA sequences in the sample. This chain joins TRBV18 and TRBJ2-3; TRBD2 agrees at 10 bases. V lost 6 bases to trimming and J lost 1 base; unmatched junction nucleotides: 4. Per the germline V gene, CDR1 is KGHSH and CDR2 is LQKENI. The CDR3 runs to 15 residues. The CDR3: CASSLGLAGTDTQYF. CDR3 nucleotide sequence: TGTGCCAGCTCGCTTGGACTAGCGGGCACAGATACGCAGTATTTT.

This chain uses TRBV7-2 with TRBJ2-4; TRBD1 might be the D (6 bases). The CDR3 has 14 residues. With 2 bases removed from V and 3 bases from J, the gap between germline ends came to 8 bases. Germline V lookup: CDR1 SGHTA, CDR2 FQGNSA. CDR3 protein: CASSLSDSKNIQYF. DNA for the CDR3: TGTGCCAGCAGCTTATCGGACAGCAAAAACATTCAGTACTTC.

The rearrangement links TRBV5-6 to TRBJ1-1, with D perhaps matching TRBD1 (6 bases). Germline V CDR1 and CDR2: SGHDT, YYEEEE. V was clipped by 0 bases and J by 4 bases, with 10 bases between them. The CDR3 runs 14 residues. Written as DNA, the CDR3 is TGTGCCAGCAGCTTGGCAGGGGTGGGCACTGAAGCTTTCTTT. It yields the protein CASSLAGVGTEAFF. Full variable domain (remainder filled in from reference TRBV5-6 and TRBJ1-1): DAGVTQSPTHLIKTRGQQVTLRCSPKSGHDTVSWYQQALGQGPQFIFQYYEEEERQRGNFPDRFSGHQFPNYSSELNVNALLLGDSALYLCASSLAGVGTEAFFGQGTRLTVV.

The genes are TRBV27 and TRBJ2-3; 7 nucleotides agree with TRBD2. The germline V gene encodes CDR1 MNHEY and CDR2 SMNVEV (reference sequence). Trimming removed 6 bases from V and 5 bases from J; junction bases left unmatched: 11. CDR3 length: 15 amino acids. CDR3 amino acids: CASSPSGPGGDTQYF. The CDR3 nucleotides read TGTGCCAGCAGCCCTAGCGGTCCTGGCGGAGATACGCAGTATTTT.